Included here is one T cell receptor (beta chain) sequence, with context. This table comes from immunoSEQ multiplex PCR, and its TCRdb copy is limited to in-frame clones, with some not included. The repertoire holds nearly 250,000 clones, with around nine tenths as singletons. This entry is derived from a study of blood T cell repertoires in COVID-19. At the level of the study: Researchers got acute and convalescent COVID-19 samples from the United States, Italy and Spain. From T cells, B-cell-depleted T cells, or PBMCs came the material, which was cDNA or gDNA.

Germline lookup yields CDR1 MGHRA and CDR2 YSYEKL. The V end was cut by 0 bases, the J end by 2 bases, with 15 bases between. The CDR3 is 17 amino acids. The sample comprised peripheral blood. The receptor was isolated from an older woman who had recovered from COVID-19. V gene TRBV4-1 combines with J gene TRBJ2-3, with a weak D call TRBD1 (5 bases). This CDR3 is CASSQEGQAYDTDTQYF. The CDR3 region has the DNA TGCGCCAGCAGCCAAGAGGGGCAGGCGTACGACACAGATACGCAGTATTTT.